Each of the 21 T cell receptor beta chains below was sequenced from the same sample in a study of blood T cell repertoires in COVID-19. Clones were sequenced by immunoSEQ multiplex PCR, and TCRdb holds only the in-frame ones, with some missing. The sample yields roughly 49,000 clones, 65% to 85% seen once. What was sequenced was peripheral blood. The receptors stem from a woman aged 80 or over with acute or convalescent COVID-19.

The chain joins TRBV19 to TRBJ1-2; TRBD1 matches 7 bases. This CDR3 contains 16 residues. J lost 6 bases, V lost 4 bases, and 14 bases had no gene match. Per the germline V gene, CDR1 is LNHDA and CDR2 is SQIVND (reference sequence). In DNA form, the CDR3 reads TGTGCCAGTAGTACCCCCCGGACAGGATCGAAGGATGGCTACACCTTC. Translated: CASSTPRTGSKDGYTF.

This chain uses TRBV12-3 or TRBV12-4 with TRBJ1-5; no clear D. The CDR3 runs to 11 residues. The V and J ends lost 3 bases and 9 bases respectively, with 6 bases between them. The CDR3 region is CASSLGGPQHF. In DNA, the CDR3 is TGTGCCAGCAGTTTGGGAGGGCCCCAGCATTTT.

The rearrangement links TRBV2 to TRBJ2-7; 9 bases map to TRBD1. Per the germline V gene, CDR1 is SNHLY and CDR2 is FYNNEI. The junction had 7 bases not matched to a gene; V was cut back by 5 bases and J by 5 bases. This CDR3 spans 14 amino acids. The CDR3 nucleotides are TGTGCCAGCAGTCTAACCGGGACAGGGAACGAGCAGTACTTC. Protein sequence: CASSLTGTGNEQYF.

The genes are TRBV7-9 and TRBJ1-2; possibly TRBD1 for D (5 bases). This CDR3 is 15 amino acids long. Germline CDR1 is SEHNR and CDR2 is FQNEAQ (reference sequence). V lost 0 bases and J lost 2, with 10 bases in between. The CDR3 here is CASSLAVGGNYGYTF. CDR3 coding DNA: TGTGCCAGCAGCTTAGCGGTTGGGGGGAACTATGGCTACACCTTC.

This clone was picked up a small number of times. V is TRBV18 and J is TRBJ1-5, with TRBD1 matching over 12 bases. Germline-derived CDR1 and CDR2 are KGHSH and LQKENI. V trimming: 2 bases; J trimming: 5 bases; junction bases outside the gene matches: 1. The CDR3 extends over 15 amino acids. The CDR3 DNA is TGTGCCAGCTCACCAGGGGACAGGGGGCATCAGCCCCAGCATTTT. The encoded protein is CASSPGDRGHQPQHF.

V usage is TRBV6-5 and J usage is TRBJ1-2; possible D gene TRBD1, 6 bases. V lost 7 bases and J lost 7, with 13 bases in between. The V gene's germline CDR1 is MNHEY and CDR2 SVGAGI. The CDR3 is 12 amino acids. This CDR3 is CASTAGVGGYTF. In DNA, the CDR3 is TGTGCCAGCACAGCAGGGGTTGGTGGCTACACCTTC.

The gene calls are TRBV4-1 and TRBJ2-5; D may be TRBD2 (6 bases). This CDR3 is built from 15 residues. V dropped 2 bases and J dropped 1 base, with 11 bases sitting between them. CDR1 is MGHRA and CDR2 is YSYEKL in the germline V gene. CDR3 region: CASSQRGDFQETQYF. CDR3 DNA sequence: TGCGCCAGCAGCCAAAGAGGGGACTTCCAAGAGACCCAGTACTTC.

The chain combines TRBV29-1 with TRBJ2-5, with a weak D call TRBD2 (7 bases). The V end was cut by 4 bases, the J end by 1 base, with 19 bases between. From germline, CDR1 is SQVTM and CDR2 ANQGSEA. The CDR3 has 16 amino acids. The CDR3 sequence: CSVGDLAGAIQETQYF. The CDR3 bases are TGCAGCGTTGGGGATTTGGCGGGGGCTATCCAAGAGACCCAGTACTTC.

The chain recombines TRBV5-4 with TRBJ1-3; maybe TRBD1 (6 bases). This CDR3 has 14 residues. V was clipped by 3 bases and J by 4 bases, with 11 bases between them. Germline CDR1 and CDR2: SGHNT and YYREEE (reference sequence). The DNA for the CDR3 is TGTGCCAGCAGCTCAGGGGTCGCAGGAAACACCATATATTTT. Its translation is CASSSGVAGNTIYF.

This chain links TRBV27 with TRBJ2-3; 8 bases align to TRBD1. V dropped 7 bases and J dropped 2; count of bases not matched to a gene: 8. This CDR3 contains 15 residues. From germline, CDR1 is MNHEY and CDR2 SMNVEV (reference sequence). For the CDR3, the DNA is TGTGCCAGCAAAAACCGGGACAGGCTCACAGATACGCAGTATTTT. This translates into CASKNRDRLTDTQYF.

The chain carries TRBV6-6 and TRBJ2-1, with 14 bases that match TRBD2. The junction had 17 bases not matched to a gene; V was cut back by 6 bases and J by 4 bases. The CDR3 is 20 amino acids. CDR1 is MNHNY and CDR2 is SVGAGI in the germline V gene (reference sequence). The CDR3 DNA is TGTGCCAGCAGCCCCAAGGCGCAACGACTAGCGGGGGGGGTGTACAATGAGCAGTTCTTC. Amino acid sequence: CASSPKAQRLAGGVYNEQFF.

In this sample, this clone turned up once. The J gene is TRBJ1-3, the V gene TRBV19; D remains unclear. Trimming shortened V by 6 bases and J by 4 bases, and 16 bases separated the two germline ends. This CDR3 has 15 residues. Germline V gene lookup returns CDR1 LNHDA and CDR2 SQIVND (reference sequence). The CDR3 DNA sequence: TGTGCCAGTAGCCCTCAGCGGACTGGGGGAAACACCATATATTTT. This sequence encodes CASSPQRTGGNTIYF.

The chain links TRBV5-1 to TRBJ2-3; weak D call: TRBD1 (7 bases). The CDR3 is 14 residues long. Between the trimmed V and J ends, which lost 2 bases and 4 bases, there was a span of 11 bases. Germline V lookup: CDR1 SGHRS, CDR2 YFSETQ. CDR3 nucleotide sequence: TGCGCCAGCAGCTTCCAGGGGGGTTCAGATACGCAGTATTTT. Translating it yields CASSFQGGSDTQYF.

This chain connects TRBV29-1 to TRBJ2-7; 9 bases fit TRBD2. CDR1 is SQVTM and CDR2 is ANQGSEA in the germline V gene. V lost 2 bases to trimming and J lost 0 bases; unmatched junction nucleotides: 11. CDR3 length: 17 amino acids. The CDR3 DNA follows: TGCAGCGTTGAACAAAGGAGTAGCGGGAGATTCTCCTACGAGCAGTACTTC. This sequence encodes CSVEQRSSGRFSYEQYF.

V gene TRBV9 combines with J gene TRBJ1-1; D possibly corresponds to TRBD1 (6 bases). The CDR3 is made up of 14 amino acids. V gave up 4 bases and J gave up 6 bases, with 16 bases separating them. CDR1 is SGDLS and CDR2 is YYNGEE in the germline V gene. The CDR3 sequence is CASSRRAGGSEAFF. The CDR3 DNA is TGTGCCAGCAGCAGACGCGCGGGGGGCTCTGAAGCTTTCTTT.

The rearrangement joins TRBV19 to TRBJ1-5, with 7 bases matching TRBD1. This CDR3 comprises 15 residues. Germline CDR1 reads LNHDA; CDR2 reads SQIVND (reference sequence). V lost 8 bases and J lost 6; bases outside the gene matches: 13. CDR3 in amino acids: CASLPTGVGFQPQHF. The CDR3 DNA sequence: TGTGCCAGTTTGCCAACAGGGGTTGGTTTTCAGCCCCAGCATTTT.

This chain links TRBV9 with TRBJ2-7; TRBD1 is a possible D gene (6 bases). V was trimmed by 0 bases and J by 7 bases, leaving 17 bases between them. This CDR3 comprises 15 residues. Germline assignment: CDR1 SGDLS and CDR2 YYNGEE. The CDR3 region is CASSVEGRGTEEQYF. CDR3 bases: TGTGCCAGCAGCGTAGAGGGCAGGGGAACGGAGGAGCAGTACTTC.

This chain connects TRBV11-3 to TRBJ2-3; TRBD1 matches at 12 bases. From germline, CDR1 is SGHNT and CDR2 YENEEA. V trimming: 3 bases; J trimming: 5 bases; junction bases outside the gene matches: 9. CDR3 length: 17 residues. CDR3 residues: CASSFSYGDRGRDTQYF. CDR3 bases: TGTGCCAGCAGCTTTAGTTATGGGGACAGGGGGCGAGATACGCAGTATTTT.

The chain joins TRBV5-1 to TRBJ2-2, with TRBD1 identical over 8 bases. This CDR3 has 15 residues. Germline V gene sequence: CDR1 SGHRS, CDR2 YFSETQ. V trimming: 3 bases; J trimming: 6 bases; junction bases outside the gene matches: 7. CDR3 sequence reads: CASSWTGSGAGELFF. In DNA, the CDR3 is TGCGCCAGCAGCTGGACAGGGTCCGGGGCCGGGGAGCTGTTTTTT.

This sequence joins TRBV20-1 and TRBJ1-5; D perhaps matches TRBD1 (5 bases). The V gene lost 3 bases and the J gene lost 3 bases, with 18 bases spanning the gap. Per the germline V gene, CDR1 is DFQATT and CDR2 is SNEGSKA (reference sequence). The CDR3 has 16 amino acids. In DNA form, the CDR3 reads TGCAGTGCTAGTAGGAATTCTGGGGGGTTCAATCAGCCCCAGCATTTT. This sequence encodes CSASRNSGGFNQPQHF.

The chain couples TRBV10-3 to TRBJ1-1, with a weak D call TRBD1 (5 bases). Germline V CDR1 and CDR2: ENHRY, SYGVKD. Trimming cost V 0 bases and J 9 bases, with 14 bases left between them. The CDR3 is 14 residues long. The CDR3 DNA reads as TGTGCCATCAGTGAGTCGTGGGACTCGACCAAAGCTTTCTTT. Protein sequence: CAISESWDSTKAFF.